Each of the 11 T cell receptor beta chains below was sequenced from the same sample in a study of response to subunit inactivated influenza vaccine (dated by TCRdb to the late 2010s). The library was produced with RT-PCR. TCRdb records Illumina HiSeq 2500 as the sequencer. TCRdb's own reprocessing of the public reads used fastp at Q25 and MiXCR and kept productive beta chains. Under each unique CDR3 protein, matching rows form one entry showing the most common genes and DNA. For this sample the table gives roughly 710,000 distinct CDR3 sequences, of which 11% to 15% were detected only once. 7.6% of the sample is in the top ten clones. The sample consisted of PBMCs from blood, taken about 14 days before vaccination. All receptors derive from a man aged 50 to 59 who received an inactivated influenza vaccine. Donor details come from another sample of the same person, matched by shared clones.

V is TRBV12-3 or TRBV12-4 and J is TRBJ1-3, with 8 bases matching TRBD1. Trimming cost V 5 bases and J 0 bases; bases outside gene matches: 9. The CDR3 has 17 residues. The CDR3 reads CASSQRQGYSSGNTIYF. DNA for the CDR3: TGTGCCAGCAGTCAGAGACAGGGGTATTCCTCTGGAAACACCATATATTTT.

The J gene is TRBJ2-7, the V gene TRBV11-2; 7 bases are a match to TRBD2. J lost 1 base, V lost 2 bases, and 11 bases had no gene match. From germline, CDR1 is SGHAT and CDR2 FQNNGV. CDR3 length equals 17 residues. In nucleotides, the CDR3 is TGTGCCAGCAGCTTATCCGATAGGGCTAGCGGTTCCTACGAGCAGTACTTC. This gives the protein CASSLSDRASGSYEQYF.

This clonotype was observed many times. The CDR3 reads CASSQPPDFIIAKNIQYF. In DNA form, the CDR3 reads TGTGCCAGCAGCCAACCGCCGGACTTCATAATAGCCAAAAACATTCAGTACTTC. This chain joins TRBV28 and TRBJ2-4, with D maybe TRBD2 (5 bases). V lost 6 bases and J lost 0, with 21 bases in between. CDR1 MDHEN and CDR2 SYDVKM come from the germline V gene. The CDR3 has 18 amino acids.

This clonotype was detected a few times. This chain joins TRBV6-5 and TRBJ1-1, with 7 positions matching TRBD1. The CDR3 covers 17 residues. Losses at the gene ends were 0 bases for V and 0 bases for J; bases not matched to a gene: 7. The V gene's germline CDR1 is MNHEY and CDR2 SVGAGI. CDR3 region: CASSYSQGPSMNTEAFF. The CDR3 DNA follows: TGTGCCAGCAGTTACTCACAGGGGCCATCAATGAACACTGAAGCTTTCTTT.

The rearrangement links TRBV7-9 to TRBJ1-3, with no clear D. Trimming took 1 base from V and 3 from J, leaving 7 bases between them. CDR3 size: 14 residues. CDR1 is SEHNR and CDR2 is FQNEAQ in the germline V gene (reference sequence). The CDR3 coding sequence is TGTGCCAGCAGCTTAGAACAAATTGGAAACACCATATATTTT. Its translation is CASSLEQIGNTIYF.

The J gene is TRBJ1-1, the V gene TRBV2; TRBD1 agrees at 9 bases. V lost 7 bases to trimming and J lost 0 bases; unmatched junction nucleotides: 3. CDR3 length: 14 residues. Germline-derived CDR1 and CDR2 are SNHLY and FYNNEI. CDR3 nucleotide sequence: TGTGCCAGCACCGGGGACAGGGTGAACACTGAAGCTTTCTTT. This sequence encodes CASTGDRVNTEAFF.

This clonotype was observed at least ten times. The V and J genes are TRBV5-1 and TRBJ1-6; a possible D gene is TRBD1 (6 bases). The CDR3 is made up of 16 amino acids. Trimming removed 0 bases from V and 7 bases from J, with 14 bases in between. Germline loops: CDR1 SGHRS, CDR2 YFSETQ. The CDR3 DNA sequence: TGCGCCAGCAGCTTGGCCCCCAGTCAGGGGAATTCACCCCTCCACTTT. Translated, it gives CASSLAPSQGNSPLHF. The variable domain in full, completed from reference TRBV5-1 and TRBJ1-6, reads KAGVTQTPRYLIKTRGQQVTLSCSPISGHRSVSWYQQTPGQGLQFLFEYFSETQRNKGNFPGRFSGRQFSNSRSEMNVSTLELGDSALYLCASSLAPSQGNSPLHFGNGTRLTVT.

The rearrangement uses TRBV2 and TRBJ2-1; D possibly corresponds to TRBD1 (5 bases). Germline assignment: CDR1 SNHLY and CDR2 FYNNEI. Trimming took off 7 bases at V and 2 bases at J, with 6 bases between the two ends. This CDR3 has 12 residues. As DNA, the CDR3 is TGTGCCAGCACAGGGACCTACAATGAGCAGTTCTTC. Translated: CASTGTYNEQFF.

The CDR3 nucleotides are TGTGCCAGCAGTTACCCCCGGGGGACAGCCTACGAGCAGTACTTC. Encoded protein: CASSYPRGTAYEQYF. This chain connects TRBV6-2 or TRBV6-3 to TRBJ2-7; tentatively, D is TRBD1 (7 bases). V was cut by 2 bases and J by 2 bases, with 13 bases left in between. There are 15 residues in the CDR3. Germline-derived CDR1 and CDR2 are MNHEY and SVGEGT.

This clonotype has only a few counts. This chain uses TRBV29-1 with TRBJ2-1; no clear D gene. Trimming stripped 6 bases from V and 6 bases from J, with 6 bases between. This CDR3 spans 10 amino acids. CDR1 is SQVTM, CDR2 ANQGSEA, per germline. CDR3 in amino acids: CSVGSNEQFF. For the CDR3, the DNA is TGCAGCGTGGGCAGCAATGAGCAGTTCTTC.

The table lists this clonotype with a few counts. In DNA form, the CDR3 reads TGTGCCAGCAACCCACCACAGGGTTTCACAGATACGCAGTATTTT. Protein: CASNPPQGFTDTQYF. The V and J genes are TRBV5-5 and TRBJ2-3; D perhaps matches TRBD1 (6 bases). V gave up 6 bases and J gave up 2 bases, with 16 bases separating them. The CDR3 consists of 15 residues. Germline assignment: CDR1 SGHKS and CDR2 YYEKEE (reference sequence).